This T cell receptor (beta chain) was recovered during a study of CD8 T cells in ankylosing spondylitis. TCRdb fed the 5' RACE reads into MiXCR, producing one record per CDR3 protein. The table shows about 350,000 distinct CDR3 sequences, with roughly 20% occurring only once. Trimming took off 2 bases at V and 3 bases at J, with 14 bases between the two ends. Germline values: CDR1 SGHDT, CDR2 YYEEEE. The CDR3 extends over 16 amino acids. Findings of the study overall: Researchers report that disease-linked clones proved CD8+ and relatively rare in peripheral blood. Both synovial fluid and blood in reactive arthritis had previously been reported to carry some motif variants. Clones tied to disease were said to be significantly enriched in matched ankylosing spondylitis synovial fluid.

In regard to this clonotype: Its antigen is unidentified.

The sample taken for sequencing was blood, either unsorted or a sorted T cell fraction (not recorded which). The sequence derives from a male donor with ankylosing spondylitis or in good health (not recorded which). This chain uses TRBV5-6 with TRBJ2-2; D is perhaps TRBD1 (5 bases). CDR3 region: CASSFPTDEYTGELFF. CDR3 DNA sequence: TGTGCCAGCAGCTTCCCGACAGACGAGTACACCGGGGAGCTGTTTTTT.